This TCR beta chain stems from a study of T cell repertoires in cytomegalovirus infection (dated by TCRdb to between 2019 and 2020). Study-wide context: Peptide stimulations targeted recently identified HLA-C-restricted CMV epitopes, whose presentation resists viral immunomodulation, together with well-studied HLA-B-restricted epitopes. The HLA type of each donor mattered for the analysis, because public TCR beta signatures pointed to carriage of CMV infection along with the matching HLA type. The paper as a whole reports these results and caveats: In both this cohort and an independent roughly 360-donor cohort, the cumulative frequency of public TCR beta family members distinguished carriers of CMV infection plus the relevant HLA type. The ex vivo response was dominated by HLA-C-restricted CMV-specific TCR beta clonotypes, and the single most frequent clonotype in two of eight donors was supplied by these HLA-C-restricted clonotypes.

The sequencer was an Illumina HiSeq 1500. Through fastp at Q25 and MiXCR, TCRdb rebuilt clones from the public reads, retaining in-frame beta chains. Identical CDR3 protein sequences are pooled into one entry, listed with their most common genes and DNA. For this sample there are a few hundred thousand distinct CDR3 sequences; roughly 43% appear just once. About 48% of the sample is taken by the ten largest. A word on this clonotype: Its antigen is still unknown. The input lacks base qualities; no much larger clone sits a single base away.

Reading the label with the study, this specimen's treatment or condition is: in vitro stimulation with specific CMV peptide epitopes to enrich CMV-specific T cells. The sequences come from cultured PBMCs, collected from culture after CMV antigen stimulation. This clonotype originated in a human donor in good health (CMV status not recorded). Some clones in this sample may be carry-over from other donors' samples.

The CDR3 sequence is CASSLAGRLYTDTQYF. The DNA sequence is given as TGTGCCAGCAGCTTAGCGGGTCGGCTGTACACAGATACGCAGTATTTT. The chain uses TRBV7-2 and TRBJ2-3, with no D gene named confidently. From the cysteine through the phenylalanine, the CDR3 covers 16 amino acids. Left in the record is the CDR3 DNA by itself, 48 bases read in frame from the first base. The germline V gene supplies CDR1 SGHTA and CDR2 FQGNSA. Trimming removed 0 bases from V and 2 bases from J, leaving 12 bases between the germline ends.